The rows below give T cell receptor beta chains drawn from one sample of a study of cytomegalovirus exposure and HLA in healthy donors. Using immunoSEQ multiplex PCR, the repertoire was profiled, and TCRdb retains in-frame clones only, with some absent. This sample has more than 90,000 clones, with roughly 80% found just once. Sequenced sample: PBMCs. Receptors originate from a female donor in good health and CMV-seronegative. The CDR3 runs from the conserved cysteine through the conserved F or W.

TRBJ1-1	TRBV6-5	CASSYSGGQGAEAFF
TRBJ2-1	TRBV5-1	CASSLGTTYNEQFF
TRBJ1-2	TRBV10-1	CPLLGTEINYGYTF
TRBJ2-5	TRBV13	CASRENRGQETQYF
TRBJ2-1	TRBV5-1	CASSLYRASGTGEQFF
TRBJ2-1	TRBV27	CASLTDRGRYNEQFF
TRBJ2-2	TRBV5-6	CASSQFRRGLDTGELFF
TRBJ2-2	TRBV12-5	CASGSGTSGRNTGELFF
TRBJ1-2	TRBV2	CASRTGQGNYGYTF
TRBJ2-1	TRBV27	CASRPSGTSISHNEQFF
TRBJ2-1	TRBV5-1	CASSPSGGVFHEQFF
TRBJ1-6	TRBV19	CASSTGQLFNSPLHF
TRBJ2-7	TRBV7-2	CASSPGFWGSYEQYF
TRBJ1-5	TRBV19	CASSIDMPGQGWNQPQHF
TRBJ2-1	TRBV6-5	CASSYETSGPSEQFF
TRBJ2-5	TRBV27	CASSDSLSGRRTPWTQYF
TRBJ1-1	TRBV9	CASSAYGQNTEAFF
TRBJ1-4	TRBV28	CASSFNRGTATNEKLFF
TRBJ2-3	TRBV27	CASSLRLAGGLDTQYF
TRBJ2-7	TRBV7-8	CASSLGDRPSYEQYF
TRBJ1-2	TRBV6-5	CASSEAGDMSYTF
TRBJ2-7	TRBV30	CAWSPGQGAREQYF
TRBJ2-6	TRBV19	CASHLTRSPSGANVLTF
TRBJ2-7	TRBV10-2	CASSDTGGIYEQYF
TRBJ1-2	TRBV7-9	CSSSLAAGTGGNYGYTF
TRBJ2-7	TRBV29-1	CSVEDTGTGAYEQYF
TRBJ1-6	TRBV5-4	CASSTTGLGNSPLHF
TRBJ2-1	TRBV20-1	CSANFGNEQFF
TRBJ2-1	TRBV10-1	CASSGGLAARPTFF
TRBJ2-3	TRBV19	CASSIGQGITDTQYF
TRBJ2-5	TRBV6-5	CASSSTGWSETQYF
TRBJ2-5	TRBV7-6	CASSYAGTSGGVQETQYF
TRBJ2-1	TRBV28	CASSTKQGSYYNEQFF
.	TRBV28	CASSFDRGYEQYF
TRBJ1-4	TRBV2	CASKGVGNEKLFF
TRBJ2-7	TRBV5-1	CASSLVYGSYEQYF
TRBJ2-1	TRBV6-4	CASSDSTRGSYNEQFF
TRBJ1-5	TRBV27	CASSPLNQPQHF
TRBJ2-1	TRBV5-1	CASGNNAGQVNNEQFF
TRBJ1-1	TRBV7-2	CASSIGPTGNTEAFF
TRBJ1-5	TRBV2	CASRGPGQGNQPQHF
TRBJ1-1	TRBV30	CAWTLGQNTEAFF
TRBJ2-1	TRBV10-2	CASREGQLLYNEQFF